This entry concerns a single TCR beta chain. No antigen is known for it. The data are from a study of cytomegalovirus exposure and HLA in healthy donors. Study results and limitations: Per published reports, the classifier diagnosed cytomegalovirus status with high specificity and sensitivity. Based on reports, TCR beta sequences accurately predicted HLA-A and HLA-B alleles for most subjects.

From germline, CDR1 is ENHRY and CDR2 SYGVKD. This CDR3 is built from 15 residues. PCR was performed using 60 Vbeta and 13 Jbeta primers. Sequenced by immunoSEQ multiplex PCR; TCRdb stores in-frame clones only, minus some. This table has some 130,000 clones, 79% appearing once. Sample: PBMCs. This receptor was obtained from a man aged 40-49 years in good health and CMV-seropositive. The J gene is TRBJ2-5, the V gene TRBV10-3; D is perhaps TRBD1 (5 bases). The DNA matches TRBJ2-7 better at its end, which makes the J call doubtful. CDR3 in DNA: TGTGCCATCAGTGAGTCCAGCAGGGTTGGCGACGAGCAGTACTTC. Translated, it gives CAISESSRVGDEQYF.